Below, one T cell receptor beta chain is given with its context. This clone showed up just once. The clone's antigen remains unknown. Base qualities are not at hand, and no much larger clone is one base apart. The CDR3 measures 14 amino acids from cysteine to phenylalanine. Of all the DNA, just the CDR3 is kept, 42 bases in frame from base 1. The germline V gene (reference sequence) specifies GTSNPN as CDR1 and SVGIG as CDR2. Deletion took 8 bases off V and 1 base off J, with a span of 14 bases between the germline ends. The source of the sample is a study of cytomegalovirus exposure and HLA in healthy donors listed by TCRdb under 2017. Describing the broader study: An earlier analysis of 550 to 700 of the donors reported 250 to 300 Gb of sequence data and 100 million to 130 million unique TCR beta sequences from about 200 million T cells. All discovery cohort repertoires had been generated using a single sequencing platform. The later analysis used no new phenotypic data to find candidate immune exposures, relying instead on TCR beta sequences and their occurrence across donors. The study profiled the T cell repertoires of about 720 subjects by immunosequencing and related them to cytomegalovirus serostatus. The aim of the study was to test whether cataloging public T cell receptors could identify signatures of past pathogen exposure. An earlier analysis of 450 to 750 of the donors used high-throughput TCR beta sequencing to judge whether each TCR beta V gene segment behaved as functional or pseudogenic. An early release covering approximately 600 HLA-typed donors comprised about 300 gigabases of sequencing data and about 90 million unique TCR sequences. Across 398 genotyped donors of the cohort, an average of roughly 230,000 unique TCR beta nucleotide sequences per donor were sequenced, and approximately 19% of those sequences were non-productive. Roughly five DR-DQ haplotypes were handled as single units for association and clustering, since linkage in the cohort was strong. To predict cytomegalovirus infection status, the study brought together high-throughput TCR immunosequencing, statistical association of individual TCRs with disease status, and machine learning. The genetic ancestry cluster associated with self-reported Caucasian donors included about four fifths of the approximately 400 genotyped donors. Donor age, sex, ethnicity and CMV serostatus were collected together with the repertoire data. Typing coverage varied by locus: roughly 629-640 donors for A, B, C, DRB1 and DQB1; more than 500 for DQA1; about 600 for DPA1; approximately 450 for DPB1. A later genetic analysis used genome-wide SNP genotypes for about 65% of the roughly 700 donors, treating that subset as a discovery cohort. Along with the approximately 700-subject first cohort, a separate validation cohort of over a hundred different subjects was used. Class I and class II HLA loci were covered by the typing at four-digit resolution. A later analysis re-analyzed previously published TCR beta repertoires from 650 to 800 donors and added high-resolution HLA genotyping to study TCR occurrence patterns. General study outcomes and caveats: Because HLA typing was missing for some donors at each locus, association tests included only the typed subset. In a later analysis, HLA-associated TCR beta chains showed more clonal expansion and lower generation probabilities than non-associated chains that were equally common. Because counts were too low, approximately 15 rarely observed V segments, including chromosome 9 orphons, were excluded from the earlier analysis of some 590 of the donors. The sequencing pipeline was judged likely to have produced a cluster of highly shared sequence variants as a technical artifact. In both the original and validation cohorts, the classifier was reported to diagnose cytomegalovirus status with high specificity and sensitivity. Broadly in line with IMGT annotations, most TCR beta V segments showed up in productive rearrangements about 87% or about 30% of the time in an earlier analysis of several hundred of the donors. It was suggested by the authors that the approach could potentially be generalized to other disease states and immunological phenotypes. In a later analysis, the rate of TCR association differed among HLA loci, with DRB1 alleles having the most associated TCRs and HLA-C alleles having the fewest. When HLA alleles, especially DR and DQ, strongly co-occurred, attributing TCR associations to individual alleles was difficult. In vitro tests confirmed that a few of the cytomegalovirus-associated TCR beta chains recognize cytomegalovirus antigens. The study listed over 150 TCR beta chains as associated with cytomegalovirus. An association between a missense DCLRE1C variant and V-gene and J-gene trimming of TCR beta chains was found in a later genetic analysis and replicated in an independent cohort. Linkage disequilibrium might explain the correlated functional status among segregating V segments, but an unknown experimental factor could not be excluded. A later analysis associated about 16,000 TCR beta sequences with specific HLA alleles at a false discovery rate of 0.05. Because the 87-base-pair reads could not distinguish some IMGT-functional V segments, including TRBV6-2 and TRBV6-3, those segments were excluded. According to a later genetic analysis, donors in an Asian-associated ancestry cluster had fewer N-insertions in productive TCRs than the roughly 670-donor mean. In this cohort, only TCR beta chains were sequenced, and detectable features were limited by the absence of alpha or paired-chain data. The presence/absence analyses assumed that sequencing depth was roughly uniform across donors, and that assumption may not be true. Most CMV-associated TCR beta chains appeared to be HLA-restricted in a later analysis, and the HLA associations seemed to be driven largely by CMV exposure. A further reported finding was that TCR beta sequences accurately predicted the HLA-A and HLA-B alleles for most subjects in the first cohort. A later analysis reported that several top co-occurrence clusters appeared linked to parvovirus B19, influenza, CMV and Epstein-Barr virus. While some public TCRs were present in many individuals, most TCR sequences turned up only very rarely across donors. Immune exposure information for the cohort was limited to CMV serostatus.

Libraries were built with the immunoSEQ multiplex PCR assay. For the multiplex PCR, a mixture combining 60 forward primers for TCR Vbeta segments and 13 reverse primers for TCR Jbeta segments was used. The CDR3 region of rearranged TCR beta genes was amplified from genomic DNA by a multiplex PCR assay. On the Illumina HiSeq System, the amplified TCR beta libraries were sequenced as 87-base-pair reads. As for the authors' bioinformatics: In a later analysis, about 80 million unique TCR beta chains were counted across the 650 to 750 repertoires, and approximately 9.9 million of these chains were shared by at least two donors. Raw reads were error-corrected and collapsed into unique sequences with a nearest-neighbor algorithm that merged closely related sequences to remove PCR and sequencing errors. Alignment of CDR3 sequences to IMGT reference sequences was used to assign V, D and J gene segments. For a sequence to be retained, a match of at least six nucleotides was required to both a V gene segment and a J gene segment. Rearrangements were called productive when the CDR3 lacked stop codons and stayed in frame with V and J; all others were non-productive. CDR3 was defined by IMGT convention, running from the second conserved V-encoded cysteine to the conserved J-encoded phenylalanine. The earlier analysis of 450 to 750 of the donors excluded any sequence lacking an unambiguous match to a single V gene segment. An earlier analysis of over 450 of the donors classified V segments as functional when productive rearrangements were above 56.7% and as segregating when the standard deviation between donors was above 5%. To diagnose cytomegalovirus status from the catalog of TCR beta chain sequences, a statistical classification framework was built. A later analysis assigned V and J genes by comparing TCR nucleotide sequences with IMGT/GENE-DB human TR gene sequences. Using the TCRdist pipeline, a later analysis assigned CDR3 sequences along with most-parsimonious VDJ recombination scenarios. A later analysis defined each TCR beta chain by its CDR3 amino acid sequence plus V-gene family, and excluded reads lacking a unique V-gene family. In a later analysis, around 650 highly shared, low-generation-probability nucleotide sequences were removed to address suspected cross-contamination and a sequencing artifact. For each public chain, a later analysis derived a clonal expansion index from normalized ranks of inferred template counts within each repertoire. Generation probabilities in a later analysis came from a VDJ recombination model fitted to out-of-frame rearrangements, and those results were checked against IGoR. Hypergeometric tests were used in a later analysis to score TCR-TCR, TCR-HLA and TCR-CMV co-occurrence, with a repertoire-size bias correction applied to the TCR pairs. False discovery rates were estimated in a later analysis by permuting HLA or CMV assignments 20 times. In a later analysis, co-occurring TCRs were grouped using DBSCAN, with TCRdist sequence similarity added in when clustering inside HLA-allele-positive subsets. For co-occurrence clustering, repertoires with fewer than 30,000 or more than 120,000 public chains were excluded, along with 4 to 6 repertoires with anomalous nucleotide sharing. In TCRdb, the immuneACCESS table is reduced to in-frame sequences with V and J assigned. These tables do not hold every clone; where another copy was compared, an unresolved V gene accounts for under half, and the others remain unexplained. V and J calls and clone size come straight from that table; D and trimming were deduced from the DNA. For this sample the table gives 170,000 or so clones, of which 75% to 90% were detected only once. The ten most abundant clones make up around 6.5% of the sample.

The cohort was made up of approximately 670 healthy bone marrow donors. At the time of sampling, all cohort members were nominally healthy, though unrecorded immune exposures were likely present. The donor was CMV seropositive and was included in the group of approximately 310 seropositive cohort members. A peripheral blood sample was collected from each donor, and TCR beta sequencing was performed on peripheral blood mononuclear cells. Genomic DNA was extracted from the blood cell samples with the Qiagen DNeasy Blood Extraction Kit. The sample comprised PBMCs. This sequence originates from a male donor in good health and CMV-seropositive. The V and J segments used are TRBV30 and TRBJ2-2; matching of 6 bases hints at TRBD2 as the D gene. The DNA sequence is TGTGCCCGGACCAGGCGGGAGAACACCGGGGAGCTGTTTTTT. This is translated as CARTRRENTGELFF.